This T cell receptor beta chain is drawn from a study of regulatory T cells in long-lasting Graves disease. This clonotype was recorded at least ten times. CDR3 regions were amplified by Arm-PCR using iRepertoire HTBI primers to build TCR beta libraries. TCRdb reprocessed the multiplex PCR reads with MiXCR, giving one entry per CDR3 protein. Here the sample spans 350,000 to 450,000 distinct CDR3 sequences, about 10% being singletons. V was pared by 6 bases and J by 9 bases, with 14 bases of the junction left unmatched. This CDR3 has 16 residues. Regarding time point: newly diagnosed GD, antithyroid drugs for less than 3 months. The TCR library was made from RNA extracted from PBMCs. This sample was also put to use in a study of T cells in Graves' hyperthyroidism and ophthalmopathy.

The sequence was collected from a woman between 18 and 30 years old with Graves disease. The sequencing used peripheral blood mononuclear cells (PBMCs), collected at new diagnosis, from a patient treated with antithyroid drugs. V and J are TRBV12-3 or TRBV12-4 and TRBJ2-1, with 10 positions matching TRBD2. CDR3 in amino acids: CASRSPSSGGRGEQFF. The CDR3, as DNA: TGTGCCAGCAGATCTCCTTCTAGCGGGGGAAGGGGTGAGCAGTTCTTC.